This T cell receptor (beta chain) was documented in a study of identical twins. Unique molecular identifiers were present on cDNA, and template switching added a universal primer site. A single record per CDR3 protein comes from TCRdb applying MiXCR to the 5' RACE reads. The sample lists 1.5 million to 2 million distinct CDR3 sequences, around 29% seen once, with about 0.3% in the top ten. Germline V gene data show CDR1 as MGHRA and CDR2 as YSYEKL. V gave up 4 bases and J gave up 6 bases; unmatched junction bases: 10. The CDR3 extends over 15 amino acids. Broader study findings: Among out-of-frame alpha sequences shared by twins, low generation probability occurred in excess. Diverse VJ usage suggested most zero-insertion clonotypes were not invariant T cells.

As regards this clonotype: Its antigen remains unidentified.

The chain has TRBV4-1 and TRBJ2-3, with 7 bases aligning to TRBD2. The TCR was taken from a newborn girl in good health. The sample consisted of cord blood. DNA for the CDR3: TGCGCCAGCAGCCGCCGGACTAGTTTTAAGGATACGCAGTATTTT. Translated: CASSRRTSFKDTQYF.